These 10 T cell receptor beta chains came from one sample sequenced in a study of OX40 agonist ivuxolimab in advanced cancers. Assay: immunoSEQ multiplex PCR; the TCRdb copy retains only in-frame clones and omits some. This table holds around 77,000 clones, nearly 90% found once. This specimen was CD4+ or CD8+ T cells sorted from blood, taken in a trial of the OX40 agonist ivuxolimab. These receptors were collected from an adult with an advanced solid tumor such as melanoma, head and neck, liver or kidney cancer.

This chain links TRBV7-6 with TRBJ1-3; D ambiguous. Germline CDR1 is SGHVS and CDR2 is FNYEAQ. The V and J ends lost 5 bases and 0 bases respectively, with 8 bases between them. The CDR3 spans 14 residues. The CDR3 DNA sequence: TGTGCCAGCAGCGCCCGGTACTCTGGAAACACCATATATTTT. Translated, it gives CASSARYSGNTIYF.

The chain has TRBV25-1 and TRBJ1-6; no firm D call. CDR1 and CDR2 from the germline V gene are MGHDK and SYGVNS. V was trimmed by 3 bases and J by 0 bases, leaving 3 bases between them. The CDR3 covers 14 residues. Here the CDR3 reads CASSESSYNSPLHF. The CDR3 coding sequence is TGTGCCAGCAGTGAGAGCTCCTATAATTCACCCCTCCACTTT.

The chain links TRBV18 to TRBJ1-6; 7 positions agree with TRBD1. The germline V gene has CDR1 KGHSH and CDR2 LQKENI. After removal of 3 bases from V and 8 bases from J, the junction contained 7 bases not matched to a gene. The CDR3 covers 15 residues. The CDR3 bases are TGTGCCAGCTCACCGGGTTACAGGGGAGATTCACCCCTCCACTTT. Protein: CASSPGYRGDSPLHF.

This chain joins TRBV19 and TRBJ2-1; 13 bases match TRBD2. The length of the CDR3 is 17 residues. Unmatched junction bases numbered 8, after V lost 5 bases and J lost 4 bases. Germline CDR1 LNHDA, CDR2 SQIVND (reference sequence). The CDR3 coding sequence is TGTGCCAGTAGTCGACGACTAGCGGGAGGCCTATACAATGAGCAGTTCTTC. As protein: CASSRRLAGGLYNEQFF.

In this sample, this clone turned up a few times. The genes are TRBV10-3 and TRBJ2-1; TRBD2 might be the D (5 bases). The ends were cut back, 8 bases at V and 6 bases at J, with 20 bases in the middle. In germline, CDR1 is ENHRY, CDR2 SYGVKD. The CDR3 spans 15 residues. The CDR3 region has the DNA TGTGCCATCGCGGGCGATGGAGAAGATCGCAATGAGCAGTTCTTC. Protein product: CAIAGDGEDRNEQFF.

This CDR3 reads CASSEREPYEQYF. CDR3 in DNA: TGTGCCAGCAGTGAACGGGAACCCTACGAGCAGTACTTC. The V and J genes are TRBV6-1 and TRBJ2-7, with D perhaps matching TRBD2 (5 bases). V dropped 2 bases and J dropped 2 bases, with 7 bases sitting between them. Germline CDR1 and CDR2: MNHNS and SASEGT. This CDR3 is built from 13 residues.

The sample holds one count of this clone. The genes are TRBV23-1 and TRBJ2-7; no definite D call. TRBV23-1 is recorded as an ORF, its role being uncertain. The CDR3 totals 16 residues. V lost 3 bases and J lost 1, with 16 bases in between. The CDR3 bases are TGCGCCAGCAGTCACCCCGGTCCAAAAGCTTCCTACGAGCAGTACTTC. As protein: CASSHPGPKASYEQYF.

The chain combines TRBV7-2 with TRBJ2-2; D is unclear. Germline CDR1 SGHTA, CDR2 FQGNSA. Trimming took 11 bases from V and 4 from J, leaving 17 bases between them. The length of the CDR3 is 14 residues. The CDR3 region is CAGFPVSATGELFF. The CDR3 nucleotides are TGTGCCGGGTTCCCCGTTTCTGCCACCGGGGAGCTGTTTTTT.

The V and J genes are TRBV28 and TRBJ2-7; TRBD2 aligns across 8 bases. Looked up from germline, CDR1 is MDHEN and CDR2 is SYDVKM. Trimming took 7 bases from V and 2 from J; bases not matched to a gene: 4. The CDR3 contains 13 residues. The CDR3 DNA reads TGTGCCAGCAACCCGGGGGGGGCCTACGAGCAGTACTTC. Residues: CASNPGGAYEQYF.

The chain's CDR3 is CASSVEGQPNEKLFF. The CDR3 DNA follows: TGTGCCAGCAGCGTAGAGGGACAGCCTAATGAAAAACTGTTTTTT. This chain joins TRBV9 and TRBJ1-4; 7 bases fit TRBD1. Per germline, CDR1 SGDLS and CDR2 YYNGEE. CDR3 length: 15 amino acids. Trimming cost V 0 bases and J 3 bases; bases outside gene matches: 2.